This is a list of T cell receptor beta chains from one sample in a study of PD-1 blockade in classical Hodgkin lymphoma. The table came from immunoSEQ multiplex PCR; TCRdb's copy has only in-frame clones and leaves some out. The sample carries about 26,000 clones, approximately 67% recorded once. Sequencing was performed on peripheral blood mononuclear cells (PBMCs), taken before the second cycle of nivolumab. The receptors originated from a human donor with classical Hodgkin lymphoma. The CDR3 runs from the conserved cysteine through the conserved F or W. The order of the fields is clone size, CDR3 length, V gene, D gene, J gene, CDR3 protein, CDR3 DNA. The D gene is left open where the match is weak. Clone size is given for some rows only: seen once, a few or many times, or a class if the clone is expanded.

>NA|15|TRBV9|TRBD2|TRBJ2-7
CASSPTGGTVDEQYF
TGTGCCAGCAGCCCTACGGGGGGGACCGTGGACGAGCAGTACTTC
>NA|15|TRBV5-1|NA|TRBJ1-1
CASSLTGLRNTEAFF
TGCGCCAGCAGCTTGACGGGTTTGAGGAACACTGAAGCTTTCTTT
>few|14|TRBV5-1|NA|TRBJ2-1
CASSLDREGNEQFF
TGCGCCAGCAGCTTGGACAGGGAGGGCAATGAGCAGTTCTTC
>NA|11|TRBV6-5|NA|TRBJ2-1
CASSYGNEQFF
TGTGCCAGCAGTTACGGGAATGAGCAGTTCTTC
>NA|14|TRBV5-1|TRBD2|TRBJ2-1
CASSPGGGGNEQFF
TGCGCCAGCAGCCCGGGTGGGGGAGGGAATGAGCAGTTCTTC
>few|15|TRBV2|NA|TRBJ2-5
CASSEAGVAQETQYF
TGTGCCAGCAGTGAAGCGGGAGTGGCCCAAGAGACCCAGTACTTC
>NA|15|TRBV18|NA|TRBJ1-1
CASDGMAGARTEAFF
TGTGCCAGCGACGGAATGGCGGGGGCGAGAACTGAAGCTTTCTTT
>NA|12|TRBV2|NA|TRBJ1-1
CASSVEAQEAFF
TGTGCCAGCAGTGTGGAGGCCCAGGAAGCTTTCTTT
>NA|15|TRBV5-1|TRBD1|TRBJ1-2
CASSLEGQGQNGYTF
TGCGCCAGCAGCTTAGAGGGACAGGGGCAAAATGGCTACACCTTC
>once|15|TRBV25-1|NA|TRBJ1-2
CASSDGAGDGYGYTF
TGTGCCAGCAGTGACGGAGCAGGGGATGGCTATGGCTACACCTTC
>once|11|TRBV11-2|NA|TRBJ1-4
CARRLNEKLFF
TGTGCCAGGCGGCTGAATGAAAAACTGTTTTTT
>NA|14|TRBV5-1|NA|TRBJ2-3
CASSQRQRGDTQYF
TGCGCCAGCAGCCAGAGACAACGGGGAGATACGCAGTATTTT
>NA|14|TRBV6-6|NA|TRBJ1-1
CASSTQLMVTEAFF
TGTGCCAGCAGTACTCAATTAATGGTCACTGAAGCTTTCTTT
>NA|11|TRBV6-5|NA|TRBJ1-1
CASSYSRATFF
TGTGCCAGCAGTTACTCCAGGGCAACTTTCTTT
>NA|15|TRBV28|NA|TRBJ1-2
CASSPWTGTNYGYTF
TGTGCCAGCAGCCCCTGGACGGGAACTAACTATGGCTACACCTTC
>many|13|TRBV21-1|NA|TRBJ1-6
CASAWPENSPLHF
TGTGCCAGCGCCTGGCCAGAGAATTCACCCCTCCACTTT
>NA|16|TRBV7-9|NA|TRBJ2-5
CASSLERSLVRETQYF
TGTGCCAGCAGCTTAGAACGTAGTCTAGTCAGGGAGACCCAGTACTTC
>NA|15|TRBV6-5|NA|TRBJ2-4
CASSSLRLAKNIQYF
TGTGCCAGCAGCTCACTGCGGCTAGCCAAAAACATTCAGTACTTC
>NA|15|TRBV5-5|TRBD1|TRBJ1-6
CASSSRTGQDSPLHF
TGTGCCAGCAGCTCCCGGACAGGGCAAGATTCACCCCTCCACTTT
>NA|14|TRBV5-4|NA|TRBJ2-7
CASSMPGPPYEQYF
TGTGCCAGCAGCATGCCGGGACCACCCTACGAGCAGTACTTC
>few|13|TRBV6-5|TRBD1|TRBJ1-1
CASSPSGGTEAFF
TGTGCCAGCAGTCCATCAGGGGGGACTGAAGCTTTCTTT
>NA|16|TRBV4-1|TRBD2|TRBJ2-2
CASSLFPQRGTGELFF
TGCGCCAGCAGCCTTTTCCCCCAGCGGGGGACCGGGGAGCTGTTTTTT
>NA|13|TRBV19|NA|TRBJ1-2
CASSLEGRGGYTF
TGTGCCAGTAGCCTGGAGGGCAGAGGCGGCTACACCTTC
>NA|14|TRBV28|TRBD1|TRBJ2-2
CAVTGQGSLRELFF
TGTGCCGTCACGGGACAGGGTTCTCTGCGGGAGCTGTTTTTT
>NA|16|TRBV9|TRBD2|TRBJ2-3
CASSVTSGSITDTQYF
TGTGCCAGCAGCGTTACTAGCGGGAGCATCACAGATACGCAGTATTTT
>NA|15|TRBV18|TRBD2|TRBJ2-3
CASSAGTSGPDTQYF
TGTGCCAGCTCAGCCGGGACTAGCGGGCCAGATACGCAGTATTTT
>NA|15|TRBV19|TRBD1|TRBJ1-5
CASSMGQGSNQPQHF
TGTGCCAGTAGTATGGGACAGGGGAGCAATCAGCCCCAGCATTTT
>NA|14|TRBV27|NA|TRBJ1-2
CANSRGEGFDGYTF
TGTGCCAACTCGCGCGGGGAGGGCTTTGATGGCTACACCTTC
>NA|13|TRBV28|NA|TRBJ2-7
CASSLVRGAEQYF
TGTGCCAGCAGTTTAGTCCGGGGGGCCGAGCAGTACTTC
>NA|17|TRBV11-2|TRBD1|TRBJ2-5
CASSLSITGGYGETQYF
TGTGCCAGCAGCTTATCAATAACAGGGGGCTATGGGGAGACCCAGTACTTC
>NA|15|TRBV6-1|NA|TRBJ1-5
CASSQTTGSNQLQHF
TGTGCCAGCAGTCAGACAACAGGGAGCAATCAGCTCCAGCATTTT
>NA|15|TRBV28|NA|TRBJ1-5
CASSLDPRDGQPQHF
TGTGCCAGCAGTTTAGACCCCCGAGACGGTCAGCCCCAGCATTTT
>NA|15|TRBV11-2|TRBD2|TRBJ2-7
CASSLELSGSYEQYF
TGTGCCAGCAGCTTAGAGTTGAGCGGGAGCTACGAGCAGTACTTC
>NA|11|TRBV12-5|NA|TRBJ1-1
CASATTSKAFF
TGTGCTAGTGCCACGACAAGTAAAGCTTTCTTT
>NA|13|TRBV7-2|NA|TRBJ2-3
CASSLGYADTQYF
TGTGCCAGCAGCTTAGGGTATGCAGATACGCAGTATTTT
>NA|12|TRBV30|NA|TRBJ2-2
CAWSPFTGELFF
TGTGCCTGGAGTCCTTTTACCGGGGAGCTGTTTTTT
>few|19|TRBV5-1|NA|TRBJ1-1
CASSAYYRVVGEDTIEAFF
TGCGCCAGCAGCGCCTACTACAGGGTTGTTGGGGAGGACACTATTGAAGCTTTCTTT
>NA|13|TRBV5-4|NA|TRBJ2-3
CASSEGSTDTQYF
TGTGCCAGCAGTGAGGGGTCCACAGATACGCAGTATTTT
>few|15|TRBV5-6|TRBD1|TRBJ1-4
CASSIQGSSGEKLFF
TGTGCCAGCAGCATACAGGGGTCTTCGGGGGAAAAACTGTTTTTT
>NA|11|TRBV19|NA|TRBJ1-4
CASSIFPKGPF
TGTGCCAGTAGTATCTTCCCTAAAGGTCCTTTT
>once|14|TRBV7-9|TRBD1|TRBJ1-4
CASSLRQGGEKLFF
TGTGCCAGCAGCCTACGACAGGGTGGTGAAAAACTGTTTTTT
>NA|12|TRBV2|NA|TRBJ1-2
CASKRQNYGYTF
TGTGCCAGCAAGAGACAGAACTATGGCTACACCTTC
>NA|13|TRBV19|NA|TRBJ2-2
CASSLLGTGELFF
TGTGCCAGTAGCCTCCTAGGGACCGGGGAGCTGTTTTTT
>NA|16|TRBV9|NA|TRBJ2-2
CASSVEGVWNTGELFF
TGTGCCAGCAGCGTAGAAGGGGTATGGAACACCGGGGAGCTGTTTTTT
>NA|15|TRBV19|TRBD1|TRBJ2-5
CASSMNRGRLETQYF
TGTGCCAGTAGTATGAACAGGGGGCGCTTAGAGACCCAGTACTTC
>few|14|TRBV28|TRBD1|TRBJ1-1
CASCRQGGHTEAFF
TGTGCCAGCTGTCGACAGGGTGGGCACACTGAAGCTTTCTTT
>NA|16|TRBV11-2|NA|TRBJ2-2
CASSLDSGHYTGELFF
TGTGCCAGCAGCTTAGATTCAGGGCATTATACCGGGGAGCTGTTTTTT
>NA|16|TRBV7-9|TRBD2|TRBJ2-7
CASSSGLAGGLYEQYF
TGTGCCAGCAGCTCCGGACTAGCGGGGGGGCTCTACGAGCAGTACTTC
>once|13|TRBV7-2|NA|TRBJ2-3
CASSSEVTDTQYF
TGTGCCAGCAGCTCCGAGGTAACAGATACGCAGTATTTT
>medium-sized|16|TRBV6-5|NA|TRBJ1-3
CASSYSPRGSGNTIYF
TGTGCCAGCAGTTACTCGCCCAGGGGATCAGGAAACACCATATATTTT
>NA|12|TRBV27|NA|TRBJ1-5
CASSFVGEPQHF
TGTGCCAGCAGTTTTGTCGGCGAGCCCCAGCATTTT
>few|15|TRBV5-1|NA|TRBJ2-5
CASSNQGTSQETQYF
TGCGCCAGCAGCAATCAGGGGACATCCCAAGAGACCCAGTACTTC
>NA|15|TRBV28|TRBD2|TRBJ2-5
CASSWGLAGGETQYF
TGTGCCAGCAGCTGGGGACTAGCGGGGGGGGAGACCCAGTACTTC
>medium-sized|15|TRBV5-1|TRBD2|TRBJ2-2
CASSPGTSATGELFF
TGCGCCAGCAGCCCTGGGACTAGCGCGACCGGGGAGCTGTTTTTT
>NA|14|TRBV6-6|TRBD1|TRBJ1-2
CASLGRQGWEGYTF
TGTGCCAGCTTAGGGAGACAGGGCTGGGAAGGCTACACCTTC
>NA|15|TRBV27|NA|TRBJ2-3
CASSLFGTPTDTQYF
TGTGCCAGCAGTTTATTCGGGACCCCCACAGATACGCAGTATTTT